Shown below are 32 T cell receptor beta chains from a single sample sequenced in a study of shared clonotypes between healthy human individuals. The method was immunoSEQ multiplex PCR; TCRdb's version includes in-frame clones alone and lacks a portion of them. The data show roughly 500,000 clones, roughly 80% seen once. The sequenced material came from PBMCs. Receptors originate from a middle-aged woman in good health. Some clones in this sample may be carry-over from other donors' samples.

The V call is TRBV9, the J call TRBJ1-2, with TRBD1 as a possible D gene (5 bases). V dropped 0 bases and J dropped 8 bases, with 8 bases sitting between them. Germline CDR1 and CDR2: SGDLS and YYNGEE. The CDR3 is 12 residues long. The DNA of the CDR3 is TGTGCCAGCAGCGTAGGGGGGAGCGGCTACACCTTC. The encoded protein is CASSVGGSGYTF.

V and J are TRBV5-4 and TRBJ2-5; 11 positions agree with TRBD2. V lost 0 bases to trimming and J lost 4 bases; unmatched junction nucleotides: 11. This CDR3 spans 18 amino acids. The germline CDR1 and CDR2 sequences are SGHNT and YYREEE (reference sequence). The CDR3 here is CASSLGGLAGGPRETQYF. The CDR3 nucleotides are TGTGCCAGCAGCTTGGGAGGGTTAGCGGGAGGGCCCAGAGAGACCCAGTACTTC.

The chain employs TRBV7-2 and TRBJ1-3; D uncertain. Germline V lookup: CDR1 SGHTA, CDR2 FQGNSA. This CDR3 comprises 15 residues. Trimming took 1 base from V and 0 from J, leaving 7 bases between them. As DNA, the CDR3 is TGTGCCAGCAGCTTAGTCGGGAGCTCTGGAAACACCATATATTTT. Translating it yields CASSLVGSSGNTIYF. The whole variable domain, filled in from reference TRBV7-2 and TRBJ1-3, reads GAGVSQSPSNKVTEKGKDVELRCDPISGHTALYWYRQSLGQGLEFLIYFQGNSAPDKSGLPSDRFSAERTGGSVSTLTIQRTQQEDSAVYLCASSLVGSSGNTIYFGEGSWLTVV.

With respect to this clone: This sequence is one base from a far larger clone and is likely a read error. The chain couples TRBV7-3 to TRBJ2-7, with TRBD2 matching 9 bases. The CDR3 runs to 17 residues. Germline CDR1 SGHTA, CDR2 FQGTGA. The CDR3 loop reads CASSLTPPGTSRHEHYF. The CDR3 DNA follows: TGTGCCAGCAGCTTAACGCCCCCCGGGACTAGCAGGCACGAGCATTACTTC.

V is TRBV30 and J is TRBJ2-7, with TRBD2 identical over 9 bases. This CDR3 is 15 amino acids long. Germline V CDR1 and CDR2: GTSNPN, SVGIG (reference sequence). The V segment lost 1 base and the J segment 4 bases; nucleotides outside the gene matches: 8. DNA for the CDR3: TGTGCCTGGAGTGGTAGAGCTAGCGGGATGTACGAGCAGTACTTC. Translating it yields CAWSGRASGMYEQYF.

The genes are TRBV6-1 and TRBJ1-4, with TRBD1 as a possible D gene (6 bases). The length of the CDR3 is 15 residues. Trimming removed 4 bases at V and 7 bases at J, with 16 bases between. The germline gives CDR1 MNHNS, CDR2 SASEGT. The chain's CDR3 is CASSATGSRGEKLFF. CDR3 nucleotide sequence: TGTGCCAGCAGTGCCACAGGGTCGCGAGGTGAAAAACTGTTTTTT.

The V call is TRBV7-8, the J call TRBJ2-2, with D perhaps matching TRBD2 (5 bases). V was trimmed by 5 bases and J by 5 bases, leaving 12 bases between them. The CDR3 has 14 amino acids. Germline assignment: CDR1 SGHVS and CDR2 FQNEAQ. This chain's CDR3 is CASSKDFSTGELFF. The CDR3 DNA is TGTGCCAGCAGCAAGGACTTTTCTACCGGGGAGCTGTTTTTT. Drawing the rest from reference TRBV7-8 and TRBJ2-2, the complete variable domain is GAGVSQSPRYKVAKRGQDVALRCDPISGHVSLFWYQQALGQGPEFLTYFQNEAQLDKSGLPSDRFFAERPEGSVSTLKIQRTQQEDSAVYLCASSKDFSTGELFFGEGSRLTVL.

Turning to this clone: A far larger clone is a single base away, which makes a read error likely. V usage is TRBV6-6 and J usage is TRBJ2-7; D is unresolved. Germline CDR1 is MNHNY and CDR2 is SVGAGI (reference sequence). CDR3 size: 14 residues. The CDR3 reads CASRELRRLDEQCF. CDR3 in DNA: TGTGCCAGCAGGGAGCTACGTCGGTTGGACGAGCAGTGCTTC.

A remark on this clone: This likely reflects a read error, since a far larger clone is one base away. This CDR3 is also generated by other DNA sequences in the sample. The rearrangement links TRBV29-1 to TRBJ1-1, with TRBD1 as a possible D gene (5 bases). The V end lost 3 bases, the J end lost 5 bases, and 16 bases lay between the germline ends. Germline assignment: CDR1 SQVTM and CDR2 ANQGSEA. The CDR3 totals 14 residues. In DNA form, the CDR3 reads TGCAGCGTTGAGAGGGGCAGCTCGAATACTGAAGCTTTCTTT. Its translation: CSVERGSSNTEAFF. Full variable domain (missing parts from reference TRBV29-1 and TRBJ1-1): SAVISQKPSRDICQRGTSLTIQCQVDSQVTMMFWYRQQPGQSLTLIATANQGSEATYESGFVIDKFPISRPNLTFSTLTVSNMSPEDSSIYLCSVERGSSNTEAFFGQGTRLTVV.

The chain couples TRBV12-2 to TRBJ2-7. TRBV12-2 constitutes a pseudogene. This CDR3 has 12 residues. CDR3 DNA: TGTGCAAGTCGCTTAGGGTCCTACGAGCAGTACTTC. Encoded protein: CASRLGSYEQYF.

This clone was detected ten times or more. The chain recombines TRBV30 with TRBJ2-5; 8 bases line up with TRBD1. The J call may be incorrect, as the DNA end agrees better with TRBJ2-7. Germline V gene data show CDR1 as GTSNPN and CDR2 as SVGIG (reference sequence). The CDR3 is made up of 13 amino acids. The CDR3: CAWRVPGTGEQYF. In DNA, the CDR3 is TGTGCCTGGAGAGTACCCGGGACAGGCGAGCAGTACTTC.

This clone was seen many times. This sample includes further DNA sequences coding for the same CDR3. The chain recombines TRBV27 with TRBJ2-7; 7 bases match TRBD1. Losses at the gene ends were 5 bases for V and 4 bases for J; bases not matched to a gene: 11. This CDR3 has 15 residues. CDR1 MNHEY and CDR2 SMNVEV come from the germline V gene (reference sequence). CDR3 sequence reads: CASSRRPGQKYEQYF. CDR3 nucleotides: TGTGCCAGCAGTCGACGCCCGGGACAGAAATACGAGCAGTACTTC.

The rearrangement joins TRBV29-1 to TRBJ2-5; 9 bases align to TRBD2. The germline gives CDR1 SQVTM, CDR2 ANQGSEA. V dropped 7 bases and J dropped 1; count of bases not matched to a gene: 13. CDR3 length: 16 residues. CDR3 coding DNA: TGCAGCGCCGTAACCCACGAGACTAGCGGCCAAGAGACCCAGTACTTC. The encoded protein is CSAVTHETSGQETQYF.

This clone was seen only a few times. The V and J genes are TRBV2 and TRBJ2-1; TRBD2 agrees at 9 bases. V trimming: 3 bases; J trimming: 6 bases; junction bases outside the gene matches: 9. Germline V CDR1 and CDR2: SNHLY, FYNNEI. The CDR3 has 16 residues. The DNA of the CDR3 is TGTGCCAGCAGTGACGACGTAGCGGGAGTAACCAATGAGCAGTTCTTC. Amino acid sequence: CASSDDVAGVTNEQFF. The variable domain in full, completed from reference TRBV2 and TRBJ2-1, reads EPEVTQTPSHQVTQMGQEVILRCVPISNHLYFYWYRQILGQKVEFLVSFYNNEISEKSEIFDDQFSVERPDGSNFTLKIRSTKLEDSAMYFCASSDDVAGVTNEQFFGPGTRLTVL.

This sequence joins TRBV5-6 and TRBJ2-7; TRBD2 matches at 9 bases. CDR1 SGHDT and CDR2 YYEEEE come from the germline V gene. The CDR3 has 15 residues. Unmatched junction bases numbered 8, after V lost 4 bases and J lost 3 bases. CDR3 nucleotides: TGTGCCAGCAGCCTACCCGGGACTAGCTTCTACGAGCAGTACTTC. Encoded protein: CASSLPGTSFYEQYF.

The genes are TRBV27 and TRBJ1-2; 9 nucleotides line up with TRBD1. The germline V gene has CDR1 MNHEY and CDR2 SMNVEV (reference sequence). Trimming at V came to 5 bases and at J to 4 bases, leaving 2 bases not matched to a gene. The CDR3 runs 13 residues. Here the CDR3 reads CASSHRGLYGYTF. The CDR3 nucleotides read TGTGCCAGCAGTCACAGGGGGCTCTATGGCTACACCTTC.

This clone came up a few times. The V call is TRBV7-8, the J call TRBJ1-5; D is ambiguous. The CDR3 sequence is 14 residues long. V lost 2 bases, J lost 2 bases, and 7 bases lay in between. The V gene's germline CDR1 is SGHVS and CDR2 FQNEAQ. CDR3 DNA: TGTGCCAGCAGCTTATCGAATGGCAATCAGCCCCAGCATTTT. Translated, it gives CASSLSNGNQPQHF.

The chain uses TRBV30 and TRBJ1-5; 10 positions match TRBD1. The CDR3 has 15 amino acids. Germline lookup yields CDR1 GTSNPN and CDR2 SVGIG (reference sequence). J gave up 2 bases and V 5 bases, and 6 bases lay outside the gene matches. In DNA, the CDR3 is TGTGCCTGGGCCGGGACAGGGGTGCGCAATCAGCCCCAGCATTTT. This sequence encodes CAWAGTGVRNQPQHF.

A few counts support this clone. An end of the junction differs from the germline gene, which may be a read error. The genes are TRBV19 and TRBJ1-2; 7 positions match TRBD1. Germline V CDR1 and CDR2: LNHDA, SQIVND (reference sequence). The CDR3 spans 14 residues. The CDR3 loop is CASTATGSGYDYTF. The CDR3 DNA sequence: TGTGCCAGTACTGCGACAGGGTCGGGCTATGACTACACCTTC.

This rearrangement joins TRBV2 to TRBJ1-4, with 10 bases matching TRBD1. Germline CDR1 and CDR2: SNHLY and FYNNEI. This CDR3 region has 15 residues. After removal of 5 bases from V and 7 bases from J, the junction contained 7 bases not matched to a gene. The CDR3, as DNA: TGTGCCAGCAGTCTGACAGGGGGCATTGTTGAAAAACTGTTTTTT. This codes for CASSLTGGIVEKLFF.

This clone was counted only a few times. V gene TRBV7-9 combines with J gene TRBJ1-3; no firm D call. From germline, CDR1 is SEHNR and CDR2 FQNEAQ (reference sequence). V was pared by 4 bases and J by 0 bases, with 4 bases between. This CDR3 has 13 amino acids. CDR3 loop: CASSWGSGNTIYF. CDR3 nucleotides: TGTGCCAGCAGCTGGGGCTCTGGAAACACCATATATTTT.

The chain has TRBV9 and TRBJ2-1; TRBD2 matches at 8 bases. Germline CDR1 reads SGDLS; CDR2 reads YYNGEE. V lost 0 bases, J lost 4 bases, and 6 bases stayed unmatched. The CDR3 is 16 amino acids. The CDR3 here is CASSVGGAGVYNEQFF. DNA of the CDR3: TGTGCCAGCAGCGTAGGGGGAGCGGGAGTGTACAATGAGCAGTTCTTC.

The CDR3: CASSLKGTGGNYGYTF. CDR3 coding DNA: TGTGCCAGCAGTTTAAAGGGGACTGGCGGGAACTATGGCTACACCTTC. The chain couples TRBV27 to TRBJ1-2, with TRBD1 as a possible D gene (5 bases). CDR1 is MNHEY, CDR2 SMNVEV, per germline (reference sequence). The CDR3 is 16 amino acids. Trimming took off 2 bases at V and 2 bases at J, with 15 bases between the two ends.

This rearrangement joins TRBV7-9 to TRBJ2-6; D remains ambiguous. Per the germline V gene, CDR1 is SEHNR and CDR2 is FQNEAQ (reference sequence). The CDR3 has 13 amino acids. Trimming removed 1 base at V and 10 bases at J, with 8 bases between. The CDR3 DNA reads TGTGCCAGCAGCTTAGTTCCAGGTAACGTCCTGACTTTC. Amino acid sequence: CASSLVPGNVLTF.

This chain connects TRBV5-5 to TRBJ1-3, with a tentative D call TRBD1 (6 bases). Germline V lookup: CDR1 SGHKS, CDR2 YYEKEE (reference sequence). The V gene lost 3 bases and the J gene lost 0 bases, with 13 bases spanning the gap. This CDR3 comprises 16 residues. CDR3 protein: CASSWGTGSSGNTIYF. As DNA, the CDR3 is TGTGCCAGCAGCTGGGGAACAGGGAGCTCTGGAAACACCATATATTTT.

V and J are TRBV19 and TRBJ2-1; D remains unclear. Germline CDR1 and CDR2: LNHDA and SQIVND (reference sequence). The V end lost 1 base, the J end lost 13 bases, and 20 bases lay between the germline ends. This CDR3 is built from 15 residues. CDR3 sequence reads: CASSIGGWAGDSQFF. As DNA, the CDR3 is TGTGCCAGTAGTATAGGTGGGTGGGCCGGAGACTCTCAGTTCTTC.

This clone was observed at least ten times. The chain is built from TRBV7-2 and TRBJ1-2; the match to TRBD1 covers 8 bases. This CDR3 has 17 residues. Germline V gene lookup returns CDR1 SGHTA and CDR2 FQGNSA. Trimming took 3 bases from V and 3 from J; bases not matched to a gene: 12. CDR3 DNA: TGTGCCAGCAGCTTGAGACAGGGGATAAGTCTATACTATGGCTACACCTTC. Its protein product is CASSLRQGISLYYGYTF.

The chain recombines TRBV9 with TRBJ2-4; D could derive from TRBD1 or TRBD2 (5 bases each). V was trimmed by 3 bases and J by 7 bases, leaving 23 bases between them. Germline CDR1 reads SGDLS; CDR2 reads YYNGEE. The CDR3 has 17 residues. DNA of the CDR3: TGTGCCAGCAGCGCGGGGAGCCCGGGACCATGGGGGAACATTCAGTACTTC. It is translated as CASSAGSPGPWGNIQYF.

This sequence joins TRBV7-8 and TRBJ1-5, with a possible D match to TRBD1 (5 bases). There are 14 residues in the CDR3. Germline lookup yields CDR1 SGHVS and CDR2 FQNEAQ. Trimming removed 1 base at V and 6 bases at J, with 10 bases between. This CDR3 reads CASSLERGTQPQHF. The CDR3 DNA is TGTGCCAGCAGCTTAGAACGGGGGACTCAGCCCCAGCATTTT.

This chain joins TRBV27 and TRBJ2-7; TRBD2 might be the D (6 bases). Germline-derived CDR1 and CDR2 are MNHEY and SMNVEV (reference sequence). V lost 11 bases and J 6 bases, leaving 17 bases between the germline ends. The CDR3 runs to 12 residues. CDR3 sequence reads: CAGPKRRGEQYF. DNA of the CDR3: TGTGCCGGGCCTAAGCGGAGGGGCGAGCAGTACTTC.

The J gene is TRBJ2-7, the V gene TRBV6-4, with D perhaps TRBD1 (5 bases). Germline CDR1 reads MRHNA; CDR2 reads SNTAGT. Trimming removed 4 bases from V and 3 bases from J, with 22 bases in between. The CDR3 is 17 amino acids. The CDR3 region is CASSGSAEGALIYEQYF. The CDR3 DNA sequence: TGTGCCAGCAGTGGCTCCGCGGAAGGGGCGCTTATCTACGAGCAGTACTTC.

The gene calls are TRBV5-6 and TRBJ1-2; no definite D call. The germline V gene encodes CDR1 SGHDT and CDR2 YYEEEE. CDR3 size: 17 residues. V was shortened by 4 bases and J by 0 bases, with 19 bases between the two germline ends. CDR3 sequence: CASSPRPTLTANYGYTF. CDR3 nucleotides: TGTGCCAGCAGCCCCCGCCCCACACTCACAGCTAACTATGGCTACACCTTC.